This is a list of T cell receptor beta chains from one sample in a study of regulatory T cells in long-lasting Graves disease. MiXCR was run by TCRdb on the multiplex PCR reads, yielding one entry per CDR3 protein. The table includes hundreds of thousands of distinct CDR3 sequences, approximately 16% detected once. This same sample was also part of a study on T cells in Graves' hyperthyroidism and ophthalmopathy.

The sample consisted of peripheral blood mononuclear cells (PBMCs), taken at new diagnosis, from a patient treated with antithyroid drugs. Receptors were obtained from a man in his late teens or twenties with Graves disease. The CDR3 runs from the conserved cysteine through the conserved F or W. The D gene is left open where the match is weak. Expanded clones are given a class, and other clones once, few, many or no size at all.

TRBV19	TRBJ2-4	-	TRBD1	TGTGCCAGTAGTGCCAGGGGGAACATTCAGTACTTC	CASSARGNIQYF
TRBV12-5	TRBJ2-5	many	TRBD1	TGTGCTAGTGGACTGACAGGGGGCGGACTTGAGACCCAGTACTTC	CASGLTGGGLETQYF
TRBV3-1	TRBJ2-7	few	TRBD1	TGTGCCAGCAGCCATGAAAGACAGGGTAAATACGAGCAGTACTTC	CASSHERQGKYEQYF
TRBV6-2/TRBV6-3	TRBJ1-2	-	TRBD1	TGTGCCAGCAGTTGGGGACAGGGGAATGGCTACACCTTC	CASSWGQGNGYTF
TRBV29-1	TRBJ1-1	few	-	TGCAGCGGTGCGTCAGGGTGGGCGATGAACACTGAAGCTTTCTTT	CSGASGWAMNTEAFF
TRBV27	TRBJ1-2	-	-	TGTGCCAGCAGGTTTGAGGGGGAGGGATCGGCTTACTATGGCTACACCTTC	CASRFEGEGSAYYGYTF
TRBV11-2	TRBJ2-3	many	TRBD2	TGTGCCAGCAGCCTATGGACTAGCGGGAGACTGGTTACGCAGTATTTT	CASSLWTSGRLVTQYF
TRBV7-9	TRBJ2-7	few	TRBD2	TGTGCCAGCAGCTCCCTCGGCGGGGGAGGGAACGAGCAGTACTTC	CASSSLGGGGNEQYF
TRBV10-3	TRBJ1-1	-	-	TGTGCCATCAGCCCAGCAGGGGAGGCCACTGAAGCTTTCTTT	CAISPAGEATEAFF
TRBV7-2	TRBJ1-5	once	TRBD1	TGTGCCAGCAGCCATCCCAGACAGGGTGGAAGCAATCAGCCCCAGCATTTT	CASSHPRQGGSNQPQHF
TRBV4-1	TRBJ1-1	-	-	TGCGCCAGCAGCCAAGACTTGTTCGGGCCGGGAAACACTGAAGCTTTCTTT	CASSQDLFGPGNTEAFF
TRBV6-2/TRBV6-3	TRBJ2-3	many	-	TGTGCCAGCAGTTACCGGGGACCCAAAAGCACAGATACGCAGTATTTT	CASSYRGPKSTDTQYF
TRBV5-1	TRBJ2-7	many	TRBD2	TGCGCCAGCAGCCCCTCGGCGGGAGTCCTCCAGTACGAGCAGTACTTC	CASSPSAGVLQYEQYF
TRBV5-1	TRBJ2-4	-	TRBD2	TGCGCCAGCAGCTTGACTAGCGGTTCCAAAAACATTCAGTACTTC	CASSLTSGSKNIQYF
TRBV27	TRBJ2-5	few	-	TGTGCCAGCAGTTTATACCCTTTGCCGGCGGAGACCCAGTACTTC	CASSLYPLPAETQYF
TRBV6-5	TRBJ1-1	many	-	TGTGCCAGCAGTTACTTTGCCAGCCTGAACACTGAAGCTTTCTTT	CASSYFASLNTEAFF
TRBV6-1	TRBJ2-7	many	-	TGTGCCAGCAGTCCCTCTAAAGAGGGCTACGAGCAGTACTTC	CASSPSKEGYEQYF
TRBV5-5	TRBJ1-5	few	TRBD1	TGTGCCAGCAGCTCACAGGGGAACAATCGGCCCCAGCATTTT	CASSSQGNNRPQHF
TRBV28	TRBJ2-7	many	TRBD2	TGTGCCAGCAGTTTTTTTCCTAGCGGGAGCTCCTACGAGCAGTACTTC	CASSFFPSGSSYEQYF
TRBV20-1	TRBJ1-4	-	-	TGCAGTGCTGGAAGGGACACGACTAATGAAAAACTGTTTTTT	CSAGRDTTNEKLFF
TRBV20-1	TRBJ2-5	many	TRBD1	TGCAGTGCTAGAGATGGACAGGGGGAGGAGACCCAGTACTTC	CSARDGQGEETQYF
TRBV5-1	TRBJ2-7	-	TRBD1	TGCGCCAGCAGCTTAGGGACAGCAAGGTCCGAGCAGTACTTC	CASSLGTARSEQYF
TRBV6-1	TRBJ1-5	many	TRBD1	TGTGCCAGCAGTAAGATCAGGGGGCCCAGCAATCAGCCCCAGCATTTT	CASSKIRGPSNQPQHF
TRBV24-1	TRBJ2-3	-	TRBD2	TGTGCCACCAGTGAACGAGGACTAGCGGGAGCGTCGCAGTATTTT	CATSERGLAGASQYF
TRBV28	TRBJ2-7	few	TRBD2	TGTGCCAGCACCTACGCGGGAGCGGGAGTCTACGAGCAGTACTTC	CASTYAGAGVYEQYF
TRBV5-1	TRBJ1-2	few	TRBD1	TGCGCCAGCAGCTTAAACCCATTAACACAGGGGAGGGATGGCTACACCTTC	CASSLNPLTQGRDGYTF
TRBV11-2	TRBJ1-5	many	-	TGTGCCAGCAGCTTAGGAAGAGGAAGCAATCAGCCCCAGCATTTT	CASSLGRGSNQPQHF
TRBV6-1	TRBJ2-7	many	-	TGTGCCAGTATGACACCACCGAGCTCCTACGAGCAGTACTTC	CASMTPPSSYEQYF